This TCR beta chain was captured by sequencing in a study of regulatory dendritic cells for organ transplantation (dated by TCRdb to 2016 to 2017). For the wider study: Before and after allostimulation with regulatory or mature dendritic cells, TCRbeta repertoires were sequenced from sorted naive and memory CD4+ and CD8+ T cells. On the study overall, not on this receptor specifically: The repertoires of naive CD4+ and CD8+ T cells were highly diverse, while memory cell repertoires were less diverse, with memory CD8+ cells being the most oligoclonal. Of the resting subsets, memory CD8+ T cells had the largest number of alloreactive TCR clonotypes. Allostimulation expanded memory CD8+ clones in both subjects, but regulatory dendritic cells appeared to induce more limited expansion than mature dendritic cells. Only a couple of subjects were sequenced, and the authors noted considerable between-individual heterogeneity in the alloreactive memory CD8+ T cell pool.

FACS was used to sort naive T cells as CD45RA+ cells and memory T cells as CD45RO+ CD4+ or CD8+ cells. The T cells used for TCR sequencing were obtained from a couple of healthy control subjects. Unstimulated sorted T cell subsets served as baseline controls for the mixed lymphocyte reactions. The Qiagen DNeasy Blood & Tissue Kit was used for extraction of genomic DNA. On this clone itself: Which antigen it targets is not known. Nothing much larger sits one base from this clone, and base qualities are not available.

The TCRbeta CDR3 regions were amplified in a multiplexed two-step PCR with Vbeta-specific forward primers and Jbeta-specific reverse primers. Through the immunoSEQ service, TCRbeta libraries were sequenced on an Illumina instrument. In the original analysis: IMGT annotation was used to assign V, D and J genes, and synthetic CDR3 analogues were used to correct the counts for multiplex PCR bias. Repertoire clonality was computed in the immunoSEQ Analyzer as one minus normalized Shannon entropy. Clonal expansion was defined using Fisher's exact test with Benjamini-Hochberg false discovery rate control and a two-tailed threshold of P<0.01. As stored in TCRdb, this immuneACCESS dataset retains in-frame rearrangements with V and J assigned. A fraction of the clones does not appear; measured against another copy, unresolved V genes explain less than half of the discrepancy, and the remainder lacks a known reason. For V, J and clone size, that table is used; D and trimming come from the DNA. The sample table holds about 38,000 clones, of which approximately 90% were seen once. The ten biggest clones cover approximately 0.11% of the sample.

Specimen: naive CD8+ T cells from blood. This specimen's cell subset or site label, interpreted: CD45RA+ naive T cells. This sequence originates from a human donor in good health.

This receptor has the CDR3 CASSIVANSPLHF. At the DNA level, the sequence is TGTGCCAGTAGTATAGTGGCTAATTCACCCCTCCACTTT. The sequence links TRBV19 to TRBJ1-6; the D gene remains uncertain. Taken from the germline V gene (reference sequence), the CDR1 and CDR2 loops are LNHDA and SQIVND. V is clipped by 1 base and J by 6 bases, and the sequence between their germline boundaries is 4 bases long. The CDR3, from cysteine to phenylalanine, totals 13 residues. The retained sequence is limited to the CDR3, 39 bases, with the frame set at the first base.